Shown below are 24 T cell receptor beta chains from a single sample sequenced in a study of T cells in Graves' hyperthyroidism and ophthalmopathy. From RNA transcripts, TCR beta CDR3 regions were amplified. The study used the HTBI primer set for a first-round RT-PCR of the TCR CDR3. TCRdb re-analysed the multiplex PCR reads in MiXCR, keeping a single row per CDR3 protein. The profile covers hundreds of thousands of distinct CDR3 sequences, with 20% to 30% appearing a single time and less than 85% taken by the ten largest. Sequencing used blood. These receptors came from a man aged 45 to 65 with Graves' hyperthyroidism.

The chain recombines TRBV25-1 with TRBJ2-2, with a weak D call TRBD2 (5 bases). Germline V lookup: CDR1 MGHDK, CDR2 SYGVNS. Trimming removed 5 bases from V and 1 base from J, with 11 bases in between. This CDR3 comprises 15 residues. This CDR3 reads CASSRGGRNTGELFF. The CDR3, as DNA: TGTGCCAGCAGTCGCGGCGGGCGGAACACCGGGGAGCTGTTTTTT.

This clonotype occurred a few times. The chain is built from TRBV2 and TRBJ2-1; TRBD2 matches at 11 bases. J was trimmed by 9 bases and V by 4 bases; bases with no gene match: 5. CDR1 and CDR2 (germline): SNHLY, FYNNEI. This CDR3 is built from 14 residues. CDR3 in amino acids: CASSVSGRAGEQFF. The DNA for the CDR3 is TGTGCCAGCAGTGTTAGCGGGAGGGCCGGTGAGCAGTTCTTC.

This clonotype occurred many times. V and J are TRBV28 and TRBJ1-1; D may be TRBD1 (6 bases). Germline CDR1 MDHEN, CDR2 SYDVKM. V shed 5 bases and J shed 1 base, with 14 bases lying between them. This CDR3 comprises 15 residues. Here the CDR3 DNA reads TGTGCCAGCAGTCCCCCGGGACACCGGAACACTGAAGCTTTCTTT. Protein product: CASSPPGHRNTEAFF.

The chain couples TRBV29-1 to TRBJ1-1; D ambiguous. Germline CDR1 and CDR2: SQVTM and ANQGSEA. The germline V and J ends were trimmed by 4 bases and 6 bases, with 6 bases remaining between them. The CDR3 sequence is 10 residues long. For the CDR3, the DNA is TGCAGCGTTGGAGGGCCTGAAGCTTTCTTT. Translated, it gives CSVGGPEAFF.

This clonotype has only one observation. The V call is TRBV7-8, the J call TRBJ2-1, with 9 nucleotides matching TRBD1. The CDR3 has 16 residues. Germline V gene lookup returns CDR1 SGHVS and CDR2 FQNEAQ. After removal of 5 bases from V and 6 bases from J, the junction contained 11 bases not matched to a gene. The CDR3 reads CASSAYGQGIVNEQFF. CDR3 sequence (DNA): TGTGCCAGCAGCGCTTACGGACAGGGGATTGTCAATGAGCAGTTCTTC.

This rearrangement joins TRBV20-1 to TRBJ2-3; 8 bases are shared with TRBD1. Germline CDR1 DFQATT, CDR2 SNEGSKA (reference sequence). V lost 3 bases and J lost 9; bases outside the gene matches: 11. The CDR3 spans 14 residues. CDR3 sequence reads: CSASHGQGRRTQYF. CDR3 sequence (DNA): TGCAGTGCTAGCCACGGACAGGGCCGACGGACGCAGTATTTT.

DNA of the CDR3: TGTGCCAGCAGTTTCATGGGGACCGTTTTGGAGCAGTACTTC. Translating gives CASSFMGTVLEQYF. This chain uses TRBV6-2 or TRBV6-3 with TRBJ2-7; D is possibly TRBD1 or TRBD2 (5 bases each). This CDR3 comprises 14 residues. V was clipped by 4 bases and J by 7 bases, with 17 bases between them. Germline-derived CDR1 and CDR2 are MNHEY and SVGEGT.

The chain employs TRBV4-1 and TRBJ2-7; 9 bases are shared with TRBD1. The CDR3 contains 14 residues. V trimming: 4 bases; J trimming: 4 bases; junction bases outside the gene matches: 5. From germline, CDR1 is MGHRA and CDR2 YSYEKL. The CDR3 is CASSPGDREYEQYF. CDR3 nucleotide sequence: TGCGCCAGCAGCCCGGGGGACAGGGAGTACGAGCAGTACTTC.

This clonotype has at least ten counts. V is TRBV11-3 and J is TRBJ2-3, with D possibly being TRBD2 (6 bases). The length of the CDR3 is 15 residues. V shed 5 bases and J shed 6 bases, with 18 bases lying between them. Germline V gene lookup returns CDR1 SGHNT and CDR2 YENEEA. In DNA, the CDR3 is TGTGCCAGCAGCCCCCGGGGAGGTTGGGCGGATACGCAGTATTTT. Protein: CASSPRGGWADTQYF.

The chain has TRBV5-4 and TRBJ2-1; the D call may be TRBD1 or TRBD2 (5 bases each). Germline V gene lookup returns CDR1 SGHNT and CDR2 YYREEE (reference sequence). This CDR3 is built from 15 residues. Trimming took off 4 bases at V and 1 base at J, with 12 bases between the two ends. CDR3 coding DNA: TGTGCCAGCAGCGCCGGGACGGTATCCTACAATGAGCAGTTCTTC. As protein: CASSAGTVSYNEQFF.

The rearrangement uses TRBV19 and TRBJ1-5; D is perhaps TRBD1 (6 bases). The CDR3 runs 15 residues. Germline V CDR1 and CDR2: LNHDA, SQIVND (reference sequence). Trimming took 7 bases from V and 5 from J, leaving 18 bases between them. For the CDR3, the DNA is TGTGCCAGTAACACGGGGCGGGGGCCAGATCAGCCCCAGCATTTT. Its translation: CASNTGRGPDQPQHF.

The chain combines TRBV5-4 with TRBJ2-3; D unclear. V was clipped by 1 base and J by 2 bases, with 8 bases between them. The CDR3 covers 14 residues. Germline CDR1 SGHNT, CDR2 YYREEE (reference sequence). The CDR3 loop reads CASSLSKFTDTQYF. The DNA of the CDR3 is TGTGCCAGCAGCTTGAGTAAATTCACAGATACGCAGTATTTT.

The chain combines TRBV9 with TRBJ2-2; 8 bases match TRBD2. Trimming at V came to 4 bases and at J to 0 bases, leaving 14 bases not matched to a gene. Germline V gene data show CDR1 as SGDLS and CDR2 as YYNGEE. This CDR3 is built from 19 residues. CDR3 DNA sequence: TGTGCCAGCAGCCCTCGCACTAGCGGTCATGAAACGAACACCGGGGAGCTGTTTTTT. Protein product: CASSPRTSGHETNTGELFF.

This sequence joins TRBV9 and TRBJ2-7; 8 nucleotides agree with TRBD2. CDR3 size: 17 residues. Germline CDR1 is SGDLS and CDR2 is YYNGEE. The V segment lost 0 bases and the J segment 0 bases; nucleotides outside the gene matches: 8. The CDR3 DNA follows: TGTGCCAGCAGCGTAGCGGGAGGGCCCGACGGCTCCTACGAGCAGTACTTC. Amino acid sequence: CASSVAGGPDGSYEQYF.

The V call is TRBV3-1, the J call TRBJ2-1; TRBD1 matches at 8 bases. The V gene's germline CDR1 is LGHDT and CDR2 YNNKEL (reference sequence). Trimming cost V 4 bases and J 3 bases; bases outside gene matches: 5. This CDR3 contains 15 residues. DNA for the CDR3: TGTGCCAGCAGCCCCCGGGACAGGAACTACAATGAGCAGTTCTTC. It codes for CASSPRDRNYNEQFF.

This clonotype was counted only a few times. The rearrangement uses TRBV2 and TRBJ1-3; D is ambiguous. Germline V CDR1 and CDR2: SNHLY, FYNNEI. The V end lost 5 bases, the J end lost 4 bases, and 15 bases lay between the germline ends. The length of the CDR3 is 15 residues. The CDR3 protein is CASSIQKIGGNTIYF. CDR3 nucleotides: TGTGCCAGCAGTATTCAGAAAATAGGAGGAAACACCATATATTTT.

This clonotype was picked up a small number of times. The chain employs TRBV5-1 and TRBJ2-5, with D perhaps matching TRBD1 (6 bases). The CDR3 spans 14 residues. Looked up from germline, CDR1 is SGHRS and CDR2 is YFSETQ. V was cut by 2 bases and J by 5 bases, with 13 bases left in between. CDR3 DNA: TGCGCCAGCAGCTTCGGGACATCAGGGGAGACCCAGTACTTC. Translating gives CASSFGTSGETQYF.

A single count supports this clonotype. Here the CDR3 reads CASSAPGRRNEKLFF. For the CDR3, the DNA is TGTGCCAGCAGTGCCCCGGGACGGAGAAATGAAAAACTGTTTTTT. The chain combines TRBV6-2 or TRBV6-3 with TRBJ1-4, with a weak D call TRBD1 (5 bases). This CDR3 is built from 15 residues. V was cut by 5 bases and J by 5 bases, with 15 bases left in between. The germline CDR1 and CDR2 sequences are MNHEY and SVGEGT.

The chain uses TRBV19 and TRBJ1-5; D gene uncertain. Trimming removed 2 bases from V and 1 base from J, with 15 bases in between. Per germline, CDR1 LNHDA and CDR2 SQIVND (reference sequence). There are 17 residues in the CDR3. In nucleotides, the CDR3 is TGTGCCAGTAGTATAATCCCTATCTGGCAGAGCAATCAGCCCCAGCATTTT. Its translation: CASSIIPIWQSNQPQHF.

This clonotype occurred a few times. This rearrangement joins TRBV6-1 to TRBJ2-7, with 7 bases fitting TRBD1. With V trimmed by 6 bases and J by 2 bases, 7 bases remained unmatched. CDR1 is MNHNS and CDR2 is SASEGT in the germline V gene. The CDR3 is 14 residues long. The chain's CDR3 is CASRSRGQAYEQYF. In nucleotides, the CDR3 is TGTGCCAGCAGATCAAGAGGACAGGCCTACGAGCAGTACTTC.

This clonotype was found a few times. The V call is TRBV19, the J call TRBJ2-3; 9 bases map to TRBD2. The germline gives CDR1 LNHDA, CDR2 SQIVND (reference sequence). With 3 bases clipped from V and 2 bases from J, the junction kept 6 bases outside the gene matches. The CDR3 runs to 16 residues. The CDR3 region has the DNA TGTGCCAGTAGTATTTTAGCGGGAGTCGTCACAGATACGCAGTATTTT. The encoded protein is CASSILAGVVTDTQYF.

This clonotype was seen a handful of times. The V and J genes are TRBV25-1 and TRBJ2-5; 9 bases line up with TRBD2. Germline values: CDR1 MGHDK, CDR2 SYGVNS. The CDR3 extends over 14 amino acids. The trim removed 5 bases at V and 4 bases at J, leaving 5 bases unmatched. CDR3 in amino acids: CASSLAGVGETQYF. The DNA of the CDR3 is TGTGCCAGCAGTTTAGCGGGAGTGGGAGAGACCCAGTACTTC.

The chain employs TRBV5-1 and TRBJ1-4; 7 bases match TRBD1. The germline V gene has CDR1 SGHRS and CDR2 YFSETQ. The V and J ends lost 4 bases and 7 bases, in that order; junction bases with no gene match: 7. The CDR3 is made up of 14 amino acids. Here the CDR3 reads CASSAGQDGEKLFF. In DNA, the CDR3 is TGCGCCAGCAGCGCCGGACAGGACGGTGAAAAACTGTTTTTT.

The CDR3, as DNA: TGTGCCAGCAGTCCCTCGGCCGAGGACCTGGGATTCACAGAGACCCAGTACTTC. It codes for CASSPSAEDLGFTETQYF. This rearrangement joins TRBV27 to TRBJ2-5; no clear D. CDR3 length: 18 amino acids. Trimming left V 5 bases short and J 4 bases short, with 26 bases between. Germline values: CDR1 MNHEY, CDR2 SMNVEV (reference sequence).